This record looks at one T cell receptor beta chain sequence and its context. Its antigen remains unidentified. These data originate in a study of immune cell composition in non-small cell lung cancer. Study summary: Lung adenocarcinoma or squamous carcinoma made up most tumours.

The data were produced by immunoSEQ multiplex PCR, yet TCRdb's version contains in-frame clones alone and is incomplete. The sample includes 15,000 or so clones, around 85% seen only once; the top ten take approximately 10%. Whole-study findings and limits: Clones >0.5% enriched in tumour were rarer in adenocarcinoma (around 33%) than squamous (roughly 75%).

The CDR3 has 14 amino acids. V lost 6 bases and J lost 3; bases outside the gene matches: 7. Sequencing was done on a sample of lung tumor tissue. This chain links TRBV5-7 with TRBJ2-3; 7 positions match TRBD2. TRBV5-7 is known as an ORF, though its function is uncertain. This receptor was identified in a human donor with non-small cell lung cancer. The CDR3 nucleotides are TGTGCCAGCACCCTAGCGGTACGGACAGATACGCAGTATTTT. The encoded protein is CASTLAVRTDTQYF.